This record concerns one T cell receptor beta chain sequence. Enrollment of patients from Seattle took place during active infection, with longitudinal follow-up. The germline gives CDR1 MDHEN, CDR2 SYDVKM. V was clipped by 3 bases and J by 9 bases, with 14 bases between them. The CDR3 runs 13 residues. In the authors' methods: Amplification with reference gene primers provided the estimates of nucleated cell counts. This table comes from immunoSEQ multiplex PCR, and its TCRdb copy is limited to in-frame clones, with some not included. Clonal size and the V and J genes are those of that table, whereas D and trimming came from the DNA. The sample has fewer than 250,000 clones, approximately 90% seen once. The data are from a study of blood T cell repertoires in COVID-19.

Sequencing was performed on peripheral blood. This chain links TRBV28 with TRBJ1-1; weak D call: TRBD1 (6 bases). The sequence was collected from a man younger than 45 with COVID-19, enrolled during active disease. The CDR3 DNA sequence: TGTGCCAGCAGTTTTTCACTGACAGGTCAAGCTTTCTTT. Its protein product is CASSFSLTGQAFF.